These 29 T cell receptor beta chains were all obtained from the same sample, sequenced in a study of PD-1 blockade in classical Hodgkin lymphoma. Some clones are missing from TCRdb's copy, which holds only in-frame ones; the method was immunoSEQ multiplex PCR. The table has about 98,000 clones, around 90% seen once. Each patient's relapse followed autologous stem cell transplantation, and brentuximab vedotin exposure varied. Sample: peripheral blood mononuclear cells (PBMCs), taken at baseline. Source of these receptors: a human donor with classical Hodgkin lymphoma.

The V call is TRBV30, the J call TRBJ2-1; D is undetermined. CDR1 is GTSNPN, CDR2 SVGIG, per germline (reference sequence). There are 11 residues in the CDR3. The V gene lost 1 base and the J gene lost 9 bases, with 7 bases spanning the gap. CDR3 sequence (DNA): TGTGCCTGGAGTGGTTATGGTGAGCAGTTCTTC. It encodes CAWSGYGEQFF.

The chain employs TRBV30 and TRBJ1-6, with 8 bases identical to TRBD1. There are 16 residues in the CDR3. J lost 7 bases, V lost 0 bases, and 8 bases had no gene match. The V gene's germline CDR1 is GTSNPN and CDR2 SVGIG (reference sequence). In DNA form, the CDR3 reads TGTGCCTGGAGTGTCCCCTTAACAGGGGGGAATTCACCCCTCCACTTT. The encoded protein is CAWSVPLTGGNSPLHF. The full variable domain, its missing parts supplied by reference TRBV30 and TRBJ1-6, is SQTIHQWPATLVQPVGSPLSLECTVEGTSNPNLYWYRQAAGRGLQLLFYSVGIGQISSEVPQNLSASRPQDRQFILSSKKLLLSDSGFYLCAWSVPLTGGNSPLHFGNGTRLTVT.

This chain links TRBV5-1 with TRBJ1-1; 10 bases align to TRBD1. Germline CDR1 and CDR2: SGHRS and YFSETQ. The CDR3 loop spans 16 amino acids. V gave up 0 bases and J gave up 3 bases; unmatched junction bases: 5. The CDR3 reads CASSLAGTGVYTEAFF. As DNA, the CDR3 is TGCGCCAGCAGCTTGGCCGGGACAGGGGTTTACACTGAAGCTTTCTTT.

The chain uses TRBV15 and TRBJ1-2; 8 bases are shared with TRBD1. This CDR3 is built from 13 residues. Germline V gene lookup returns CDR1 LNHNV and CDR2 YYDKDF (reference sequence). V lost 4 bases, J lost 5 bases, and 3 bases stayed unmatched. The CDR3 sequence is CATSKRTGYGYTF. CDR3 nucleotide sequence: TGTGCCACCAGCAAAAGGACAGGGTATGGCTACACCTTC.

The CDR3 loop is CASSYSGSQPQHF. The CDR3 DNA reads TGTGCCAGCAGTTACTCAGGTTCGCAGCCCCAGCATTTT. The rearrangement links TRBV6-5 to TRBJ1-5; D gene unclear. V shed 0 bases and J shed 7 bases, with 7 bases lying between them. The CDR3 spans 13 residues. Germline V gene sequence: CDR1 MNHEY, CDR2 SVGAGI.

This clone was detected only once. CDR3 residues: CASSQDRGGSGNTIYF. The CDR3 region has the DNA TGTGCCAGCAGCCAAGATAGAGGAGGCTCTGGAAACACCATATATTTT. This rearrangement joins TRBV4-2 to TRBJ1-3; D not resolved. The CDR3 length is 16 residues. Deletions cut 0 bases from V and 0 bases from J, with 9 bases between. Per germline, CDR1 LGHNA and CDR2 YNFKEQ.

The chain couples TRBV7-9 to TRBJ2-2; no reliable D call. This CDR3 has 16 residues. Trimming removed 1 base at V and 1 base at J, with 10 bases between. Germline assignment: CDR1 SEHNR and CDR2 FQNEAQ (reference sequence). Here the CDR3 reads CASSLDWLENTGELFF. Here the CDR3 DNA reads TGTGCCAGCAGCTTAGATTGGTTAGAGAACACCGGGGAGCTGTTTTTT.

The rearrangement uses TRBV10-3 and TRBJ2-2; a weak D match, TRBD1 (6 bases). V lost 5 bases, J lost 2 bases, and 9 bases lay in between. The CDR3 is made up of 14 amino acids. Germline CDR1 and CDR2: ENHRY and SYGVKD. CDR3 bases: TGTGCCATCAGTCAGGACAGAAACACCGGGGAGCTGTTTTTT. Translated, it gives CAISQDRNTGELFF.

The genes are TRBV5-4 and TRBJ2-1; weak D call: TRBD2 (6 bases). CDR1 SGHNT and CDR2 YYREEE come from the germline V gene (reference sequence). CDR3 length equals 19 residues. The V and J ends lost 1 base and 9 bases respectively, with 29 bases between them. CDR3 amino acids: CASSLYGAGLGGPVGEQFF. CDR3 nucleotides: TGTGCCAGCAGCTTGTACGGGGCCGGGCTCGGGGGACCGGTCGGTGAGCAGTTCTTC. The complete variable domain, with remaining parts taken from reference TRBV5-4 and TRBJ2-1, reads ETGVTQSPTHLIKTRGQQVTLRCSSQSGHNTVSWYQQALGQGPQFIFQYYREEENGRGNFPPRFSGLQFPNYSSELNVNALELDDSALYLCASSLYGAGLGGPVGEQFFGPGTRLTVL.

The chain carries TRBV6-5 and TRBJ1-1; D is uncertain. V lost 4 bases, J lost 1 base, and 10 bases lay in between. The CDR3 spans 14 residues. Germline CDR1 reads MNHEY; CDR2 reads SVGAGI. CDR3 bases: TGTGCCAGCAGTTTGGTGGAAACGAACACTGAAGCTTTCTTT. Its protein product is CASSLVETNTEAFF.

The CDR3: CASSTRTGSYGYTF. CDR3 nucleotides: TGTGCCAGCAGCACACGGACAGGCTCCTATGGCTACACCTTC. V and J are TRBV27 and TRBJ1-2; TRBD1 matches 7 bases. V gave up 6 bases and J gave up 4 bases; unmatched junction bases: 8. Germline V gives CDR1 MNHEY, CDR2 SMNVEV (reference sequence). The CDR3 has 14 amino acids.

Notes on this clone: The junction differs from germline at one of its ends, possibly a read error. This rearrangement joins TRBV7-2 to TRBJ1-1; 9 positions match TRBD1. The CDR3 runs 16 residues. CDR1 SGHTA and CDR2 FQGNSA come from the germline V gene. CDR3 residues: CASRLVGTGPNTEAFF. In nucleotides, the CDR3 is TGTGCCAGCCGCTTGGTGGGGACAGGGCCGAACACTGAAGCTTTCTTT.

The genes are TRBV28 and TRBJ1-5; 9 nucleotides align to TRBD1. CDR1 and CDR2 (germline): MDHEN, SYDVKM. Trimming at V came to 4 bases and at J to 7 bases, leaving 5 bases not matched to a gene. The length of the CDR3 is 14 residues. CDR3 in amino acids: CASSSDRGKQPQHF. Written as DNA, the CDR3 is TGTGCCAGCAGTTCCGACAGGGGGAAACAGCCCCAGCATTTT.

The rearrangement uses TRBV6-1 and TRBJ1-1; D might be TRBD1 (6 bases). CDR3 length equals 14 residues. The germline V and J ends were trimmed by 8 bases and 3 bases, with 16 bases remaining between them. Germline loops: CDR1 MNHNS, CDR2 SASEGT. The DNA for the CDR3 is TGTGCCAGCCTTTGGGCCTACAGGGACACTGAAGCTTTCTTT. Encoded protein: CASLWAYRDTEAFF.

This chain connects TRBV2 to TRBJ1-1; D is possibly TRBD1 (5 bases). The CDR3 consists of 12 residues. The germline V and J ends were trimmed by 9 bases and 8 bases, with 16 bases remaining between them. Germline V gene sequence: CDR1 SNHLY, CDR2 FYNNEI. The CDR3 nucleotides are TGTGCCAGGTACGACAGCGGACGAGAAGCTTTCTTT. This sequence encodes CARYDSGREAFF.

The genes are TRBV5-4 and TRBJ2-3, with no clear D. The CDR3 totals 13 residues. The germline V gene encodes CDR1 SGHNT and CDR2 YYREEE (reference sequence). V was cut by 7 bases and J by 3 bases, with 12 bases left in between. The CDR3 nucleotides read TGTGCCAGCGGGCTGGGAAAGACAGATACGCAGTATTTT. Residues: CASGLGKTDTQYF. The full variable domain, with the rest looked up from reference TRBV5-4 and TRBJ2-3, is ETGVTQSPTHLIKTRGQQVTLRCSSQSGHNTVSWYQQALGQGPQFIFQYYREEENGRGNFPPRFSGLQFPNYSSELNVNALELDDSALYLCASGLGKTDTQYFGPGTRLTVL.

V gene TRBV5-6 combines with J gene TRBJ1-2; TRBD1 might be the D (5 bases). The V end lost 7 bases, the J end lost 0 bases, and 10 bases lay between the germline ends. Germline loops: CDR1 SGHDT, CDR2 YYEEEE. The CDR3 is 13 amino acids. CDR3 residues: CASGDRPNYGYTF. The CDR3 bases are TGTGCCAGCGGAGACAGACCTAACTATGGCTACACCTTC.

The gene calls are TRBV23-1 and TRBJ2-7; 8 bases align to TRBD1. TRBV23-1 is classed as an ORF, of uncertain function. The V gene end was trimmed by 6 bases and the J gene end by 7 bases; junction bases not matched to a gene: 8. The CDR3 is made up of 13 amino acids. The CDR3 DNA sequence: TGCGCCAGCAGCGGGGACAGGAATGGGGAGCAGTACTTC. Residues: CASSGDRNGEQYF.

For the CDR3, the DNA is TGTGCCAGCAGTGGGACTAGCGGGAGGGTTTTCTCAGATACGCAGTATTTT. Translated: CASSGTSGRVFSDTQYF. The V and J genes are TRBV2 and TRBJ2-3; 15 positions agree with TRBD2. CDR3 length: 17 amino acids. With 4 bases clipped from V and 4 bases from J, the junction kept 6 bases outside the gene matches. Germline V CDR1 and CDR2: SNHLY, FYNNEI.

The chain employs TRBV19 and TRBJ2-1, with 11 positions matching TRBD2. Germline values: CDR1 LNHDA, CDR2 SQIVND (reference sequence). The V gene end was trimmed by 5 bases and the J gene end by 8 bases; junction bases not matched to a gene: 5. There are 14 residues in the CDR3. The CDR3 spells CASSWASGGYEQFF. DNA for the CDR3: TGTGCCAGTAGTTGGGCTAGCGGGGGGTATGAGCAGTTCTTC.

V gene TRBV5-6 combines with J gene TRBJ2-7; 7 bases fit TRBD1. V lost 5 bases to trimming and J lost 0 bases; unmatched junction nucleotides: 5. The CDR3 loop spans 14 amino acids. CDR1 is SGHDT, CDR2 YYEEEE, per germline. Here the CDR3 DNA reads TGTGCCAGCAGGGGACAGAGATACTCCTACGAGCAGTACTTC. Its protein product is CASRGQRYSYEQYF.

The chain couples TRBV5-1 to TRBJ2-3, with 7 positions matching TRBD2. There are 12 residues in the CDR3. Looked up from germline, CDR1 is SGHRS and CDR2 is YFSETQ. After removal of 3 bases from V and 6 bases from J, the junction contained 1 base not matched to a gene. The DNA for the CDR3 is TGCGCCAGCAGCTGGGAGGGGGATACGCAGTATTTT. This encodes CASSWEGDTQYF.

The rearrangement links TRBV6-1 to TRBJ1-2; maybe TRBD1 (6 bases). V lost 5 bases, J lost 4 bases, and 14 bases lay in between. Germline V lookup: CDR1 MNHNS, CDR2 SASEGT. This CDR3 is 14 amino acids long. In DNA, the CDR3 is TGTGCCAGCAGTTCGGGACACACTGTCTATGGCTACACCTTC. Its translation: CASSSGHTVYGYTF.

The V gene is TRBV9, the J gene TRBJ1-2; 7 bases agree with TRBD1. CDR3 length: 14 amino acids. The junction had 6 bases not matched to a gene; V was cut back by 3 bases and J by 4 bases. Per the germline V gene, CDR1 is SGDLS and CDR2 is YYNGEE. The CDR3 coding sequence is TGTGCCAGCAGCGCTCCGGGGACAGCCTATGGCTACACCTTC. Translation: CASSAPGTAYGYTF.

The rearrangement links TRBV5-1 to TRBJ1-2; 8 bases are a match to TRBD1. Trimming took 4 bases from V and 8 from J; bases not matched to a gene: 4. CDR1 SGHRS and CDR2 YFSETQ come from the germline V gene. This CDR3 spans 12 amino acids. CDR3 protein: CASSNRTGGYTF. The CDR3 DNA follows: TGCGCCAGCAGCAACCGGACAGGGGGCTACACCTTC.

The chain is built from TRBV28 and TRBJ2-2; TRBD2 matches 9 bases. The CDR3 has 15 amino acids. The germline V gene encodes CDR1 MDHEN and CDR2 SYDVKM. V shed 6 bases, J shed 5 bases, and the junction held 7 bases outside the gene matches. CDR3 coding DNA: TGTGCCAGCAGATCCGGGACTAGCAATACCGGGGAGCTGTTTTTT. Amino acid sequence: CASRSGTSNTGELFF. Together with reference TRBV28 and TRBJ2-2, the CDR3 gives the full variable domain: DVKVTQSSRYLVKRTGEKVFLECVQDMDHENMFWYRQDPGLGLRLIYFSYDVKMKEKGDIPEGYSVSREKKERFSLILESASTNQTSMYLCASRSGTSNTGELFFGEGSRLTVL.

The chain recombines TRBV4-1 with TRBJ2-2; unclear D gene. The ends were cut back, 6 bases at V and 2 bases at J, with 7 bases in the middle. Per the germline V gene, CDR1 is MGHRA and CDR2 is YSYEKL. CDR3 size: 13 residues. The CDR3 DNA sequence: TGCGCCAGCAGTTACACTAACACCGGGGAGCTGTTTTTT. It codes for CASSYTNTGELFF.

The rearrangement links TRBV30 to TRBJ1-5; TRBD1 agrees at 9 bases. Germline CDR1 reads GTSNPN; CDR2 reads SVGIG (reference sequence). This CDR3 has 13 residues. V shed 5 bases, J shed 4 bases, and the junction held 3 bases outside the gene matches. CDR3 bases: TGTGCCTGGGGGGGGACAGGGAATCAGCCCCAGCATTTT. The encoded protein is CAWGGTGNQPQHF.

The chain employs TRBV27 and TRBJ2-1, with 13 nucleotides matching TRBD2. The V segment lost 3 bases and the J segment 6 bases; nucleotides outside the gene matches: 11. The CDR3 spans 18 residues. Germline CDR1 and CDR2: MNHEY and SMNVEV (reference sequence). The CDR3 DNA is TGTGCCAGCAGTTTTTGGGGACTAGCGGGACCGTCCACCAATGAGCAGTTCTTC. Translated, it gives CASSFWGLAGPSTNEQFF.